Listed here is a single T cell receptor beta chain. This entry comes from a study of blood T cell repertoires in COVID-19. Study context: The United States, Italy and Spain were the sources of the acute and convalescent COVID-19 samples. T cells, B-cell-depleted T cells, or PBMCs supplied cDNA or gDNA.

This CDR3 comprises 15 residues. Looked up from germline, CDR1 is SGHRS and CDR2 is YFSETQ. The V and J ends lost 5 bases and 2 bases, in that order; junction bases with no gene match: 8. Original handling: Estimated nucleated cell counts came from reference gene primer amplification. TCRdb's table, derived via immunoSEQ multiplex PCR, lists solely in-frame clones and lacks some. V and J calls and clone size are those listed in that table; D and trimming were worked out from the DNA. This repertoire shows about 180,000 clones, roughly 84% found once; its top ten account for 10% to 13%. This rearrangement joins TRBV5-1 to TRBJ2-5; 8 bases align to TRBD2. This clonotype originated in an elderly woman with active or convalescent COVID-19. Sequencing was done on a sample of peripheral blood. CDR3 protein: CASSRQLAEQETQYF. Written as DNA, the CDR3 is TGCGCCAGCAGTCGACAACTAGCGGAGCAAGAGACCCAGTACTTC.